What follows describes a single T cell receptor (beta chain). Vbeta (60) and Jbeta (13) primers were used in the PCR. Assay used: immunoSEQ multiplex PCR; TCRdb lists only in-frame clones, some missing. The sample holds some 190,000 clones; over 60% are singletons and the top ten take 2% to 2.5%. The data originate from a study of cytomegalovirus exposure and HLA in healthy donors. The V gene's germline CDR1 is GTSNPN and CDR2 SVGIG (reference sequence). The CDR3 length is 14 residues. The V end was cut by 2 bases, the J end by 7 bases, with 12 bases between. This sequence joins TRBV30 and TRBJ1-6; D uncertain. The sample was PBMCs. The clonotype was recovered from a woman in her 30s in good health and CMV-seropositive. The CDR3 DNA reads TGTGCCTGGAGTACCTATAACGGGAATTCACCCCTCCACTTT. Its translation: CAWSTYNGNSPLHF. Full variable domain (remainder filled in from reference TRBV30 and TRBJ1-6): SQTIHQWPATLVQPVGSPLSLECTVEGTSNPNLYWYRQAAGRGLQLLFYSVGIGQISSEVPQNLSASRPQDRQFILSSKKLLLSDSGFYLCAWSTYNGNSPLHFGNGTRLTVT.